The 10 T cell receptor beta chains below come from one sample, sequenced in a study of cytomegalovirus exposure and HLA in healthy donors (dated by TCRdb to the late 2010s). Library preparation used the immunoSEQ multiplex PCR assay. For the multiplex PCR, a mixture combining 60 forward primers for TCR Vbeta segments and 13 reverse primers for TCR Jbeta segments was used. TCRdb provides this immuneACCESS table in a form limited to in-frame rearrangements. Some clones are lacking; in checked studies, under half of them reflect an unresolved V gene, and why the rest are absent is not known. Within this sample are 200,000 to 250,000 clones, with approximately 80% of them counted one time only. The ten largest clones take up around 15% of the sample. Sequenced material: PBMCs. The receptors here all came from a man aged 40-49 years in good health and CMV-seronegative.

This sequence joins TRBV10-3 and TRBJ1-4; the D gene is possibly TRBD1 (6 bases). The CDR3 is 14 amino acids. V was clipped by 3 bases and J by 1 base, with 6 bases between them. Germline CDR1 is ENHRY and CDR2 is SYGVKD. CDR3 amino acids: CAISEGGTNEKLFF. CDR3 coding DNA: TGTGCCATCAGTGAAGGGGGAACTAATGAAAAACTGTTTTTT.

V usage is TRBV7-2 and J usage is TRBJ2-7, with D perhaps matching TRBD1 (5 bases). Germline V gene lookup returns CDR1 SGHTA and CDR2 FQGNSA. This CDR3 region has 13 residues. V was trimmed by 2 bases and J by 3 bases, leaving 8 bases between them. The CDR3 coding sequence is TGTGCCAGCAGCTTAATCAGGGTCTACGAGCAGTACTTC. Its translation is CASSLIRVYEQYF.

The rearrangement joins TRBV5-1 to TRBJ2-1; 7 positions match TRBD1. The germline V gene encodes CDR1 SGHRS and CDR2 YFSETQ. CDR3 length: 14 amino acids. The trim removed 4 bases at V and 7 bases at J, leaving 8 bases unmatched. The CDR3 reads CASSVGDSGNEQFF. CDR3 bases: TGCGCCAGCAGCGTGGGGGACAGCGGTAATGAGCAGTTCTTC.

CDR3 sequence (DNA): TGTGCCAGTAGTATAGGGGGAGGCTATGGCTACACCTTC. It yields the protein CASSIGGGYGYTF. This chain links TRBV19 with TRBJ1-2; no definite D call. V lost 1 base and J lost 4, with 7 bases in between. The CDR3 spans 13 residues. CDR1 is LNHDA, CDR2 SQIVND, per germline (reference sequence).

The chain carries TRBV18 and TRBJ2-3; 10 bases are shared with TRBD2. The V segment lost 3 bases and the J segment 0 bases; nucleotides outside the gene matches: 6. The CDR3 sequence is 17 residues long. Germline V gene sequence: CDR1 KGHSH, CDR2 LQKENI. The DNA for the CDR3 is TGTGCCAGCTCACCCACTAGCGGGGTCACTAGCACAGATACGCAGTATTTT. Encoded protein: CASSPTSGVTSTDTQYF.

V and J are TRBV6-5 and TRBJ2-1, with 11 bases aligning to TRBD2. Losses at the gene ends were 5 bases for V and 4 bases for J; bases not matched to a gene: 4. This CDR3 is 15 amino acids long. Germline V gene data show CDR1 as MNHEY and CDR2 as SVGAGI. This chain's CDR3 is CASSLGLAAYNEQFF. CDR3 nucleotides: TGTGCCAGCAGTCTGGGACTAGCGGCTTACAATGAGCAGTTCTTC.

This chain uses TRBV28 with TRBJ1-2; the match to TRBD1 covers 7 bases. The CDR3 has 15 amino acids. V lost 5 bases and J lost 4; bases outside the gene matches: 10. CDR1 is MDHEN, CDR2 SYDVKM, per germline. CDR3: CASSLVDRSSYGYTF. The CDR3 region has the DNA TGTGCCAGCAGTCTCGTGGACAGGTCTAGCTATGGCTACACCTTC.

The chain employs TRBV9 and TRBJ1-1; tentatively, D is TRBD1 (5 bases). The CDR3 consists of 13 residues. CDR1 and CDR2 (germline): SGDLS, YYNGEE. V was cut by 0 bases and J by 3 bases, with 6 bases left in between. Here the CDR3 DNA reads TGTGCCAGCAGCGTAGAACAGGACACTGAAGCTTTCTTT. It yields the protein CASSVEQDTEAFF.

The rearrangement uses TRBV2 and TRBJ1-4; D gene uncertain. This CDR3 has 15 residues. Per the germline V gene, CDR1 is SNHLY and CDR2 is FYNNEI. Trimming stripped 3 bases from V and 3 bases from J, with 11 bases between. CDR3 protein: CASSEEGGSNEKLFF. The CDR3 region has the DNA TGTGCCAGCAGTGAGGAGGGTGGATCTAATGAAAAACTGTTTTTT.

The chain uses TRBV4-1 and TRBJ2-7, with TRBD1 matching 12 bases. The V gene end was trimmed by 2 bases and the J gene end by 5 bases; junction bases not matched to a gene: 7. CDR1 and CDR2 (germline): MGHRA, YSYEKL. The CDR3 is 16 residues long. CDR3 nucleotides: TGCGCCAGCAGCCAATCCCCGGGACAGGGGGCCCACGAGCAGTACTTC. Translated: CASSQSPGQGAHEQYF.